Listed below are T cell receptor beta chains from one sample, sequenced in a study of graft-versus-host responses after intestinal transplantation. Their antigen targets remain unknown. Assay: immunoSEQ multiplex PCR; the TCRdb copy retains only in-frame clones and omits some. This sample has tens of thousands of clones, with 80% to 95% found just once. Sample: unstimulated CD4+ T cells sorted from spleen or lymph node cells, taken before intestinal transplant. Receptor source: a human donor who received an intestinal transplant. The CDR3 runs from the conserved cysteine through the conserved F or W. The order of the fields is D gene, V gene, CDR3 length, J gene, CDR3 protein. A D gene is named only where the DNA matches it firmly.

TRBD1	TRBV2	15	TRBJ2-7	CASKRQGPLGYEQYF
.	TRBV5-1	15	TRBJ2-3	CASSLAGIGTDTQYF
.	TRBV5-4	12	TRBJ2-7	CASSLAVGEQYF
.	TRBV4-2	13	TRBJ2-5	CASSQVAEETQYF
.	TRBV30	13	TRBJ1-3	CAWSTGFGNTIYF
.	TRBV7-9	15	TRBJ1-2	CASSLEGPTRYGYTF
TRBD2	TRBV11-2	14	TRBJ2-5	CASSLGGGQETQYF
TRBD1	TRBV27	14	TRBJ1-2	CASSLADRRGGYTF
TRBD2	TRBV5-1	12	TRBJ2-7	CASRRGNYEQYF
TRBD1	TRBV7-8	15	TRBJ2-7	CASSLDGTGLNEQYF
.	TRBV5-1	11	TRBJ2-2	CASGSGGELFF
TRBD2	TRBV18	20	TRBJ2-7	CASSPFRGAGGAIPYYEQYF
TRBD1	TRBV7-9	17	TRBJ1-2	CASSPPRGTGGNYGYTF
.	TRBV4-2	16	TRBJ1-1	CASSQIFGRTVTEAFF
.	TRBV7-9	13	TRBJ1-1	CASSYNLQSEAFF
.	TRBV29-1	14	TRBJ2-1	CSVLSRMNDNEQFF
TRBD1	TRBV2	14	TRBJ2-5	CASSRTGLQETQYF